This T cell receptor (beta chain) was identified in a study of T cells in women clearing cervical HPV infection. Study background: Case blood was drawn when the lesion was first found; control blood after infection became undetectable. Whole-study findings and limits: Unknown T-cell numbers per sample may underlie the richness differences.

Profiled with immunoSEQ multiplex PCR; TCRdb holds only in-frame clones, not every one. The sample spans about 46,000 clones; the ten largest clones claim roughly 36%. About this clone itself: Its antigen is as yet unknown. The CDR3 end lies 3 residues beyond the end of the read and is filled in from the germline J gene.

Germline V gives CDR1 SGHAT, CDR2 FQNNGV. This CDR3 contains 13 residues. Unmatched junction bases numbered 3, after V lost 5 bases and J lost 3 bases. All donors had a single incident cervical HPV16 infection, not prevalent. Specimen: blood buffy coat. The genes are TRBV11-2 and TRBJ2-7; 8 positions agree with TRBD1. The sequence was collected from a woman between 18 and 70 years old with a cervical HPV16 infection that either progressed to CIN3+ or cleared (not recorded which). The CDR3 loop reads CASSGGTGYEQYF. The DNA read from the CDR3 is TGTGCCAGCAGCGGCGGGACAGGCTACGAG. Using reference TRBV11-2 and TRBJ2-7 for the parts outside the CDR3, the full variable domain is EAGVAQSPRYKIIEKRQSVAFWCNPISGHATLYWYQQILGQGPKLLIQFQNNGVVDDSQLPKDRFSAERLKGVDSTLKIQPAKLEDSAVYLCASSGGTGYEQYFGPGTRLTVT.